Listed below are T cell receptor beta chains from one sample, sequenced in a study of lymphopenia after photon versus proton radiotherapy. Here immunoSEQ multiplex PCR was the method, and the copy in TCRdb shows in-frame clones only, minus some. The sample yields about 68,000 clones, approximately 90% seen once. The sequencing here drew on peripheral blood, taken from a patient treated with photon-based radiotherapy. The receptors shown here come from a woman in her seventies with pancreatic cancer. The CDR3 runs from the conserved cysteine through the conserved F or W. A D gene is named only where the DNA matches it firmly. Some rows have no size entry. The others give once, few or many, or a class for an expanded clone.

J: TRBJ2-7
V: TRBV11-3
size: NA
D: NA
CDR3: CASSLSDTSYEQYF
DNA: TGTGCCAGCAGCCTCTCGGACACCAGCTACGAGCAGTACTTC

J: TRBJ1-1
V: TRBV30
size: NA
D: NA
CDR3: CAWSWVIDTEAFF
DNA: TGTGCCTGGAGTTGGGTTATCGACACTGAAGCTTTCTTT

J: TRBJ1-1
V: TRBV29-1
size: NA
D: NA
CDR3: CSVASYLMNTEAFF
DNA: TGCAGCGTTGCGTCCTACCTAATGAACACTGAAGCTTTCTTT

J: TRBJ2-7
V: TRBV11-2
size: NA
D: TRBD2
CDR3: CASSPRGGGGSYEQYF
DNA: TGTGCCAGCAGCCCCCGGGGTGGGGGGGGCTCCTACGAGCAGTACTTC

J: TRBJ2-1
V: TRBV28
size: once
D: NA
CDR3: CASILTPGIGNEQFF
DNA: TGTGCCAGCATTCTTACCCCCGGGATAGGCAATGAGCAGTTCTTC

J: TRBJ1-3
V: TRBV5-6
size: NA
D: NA
CDR3: CASSLVSGNTIYF
DNA: TGTGCCAGCAGCTTGGTATCTGGAAACACCATATATTTT

J: TRBJ2-1
V: TRBV20-1
size: NA
D: NA
CDR3: CSARAGYEQFF
DNA: TGCAGTGCTAGAGCAGGCTATGAGCAGTTCTTC

J: TRBJ2-1
V: TRBV28
size: NA
D: TRBD1
CDR3: CASKGTGGLDNEQFF
DNA: TGTGCCAGCAAGGGAACAGGGGGCTTAGACAATGAGCAGTTCTTC

J: TRBJ1-6
V: TRBV10-3
size: NA
D: TRBD1
CDR3: CAISEGTGGSPLHF
DNA: TGTGCCATCAGTGAAGGGACAGGGGGCTCACCCCTCCACTTT

J: TRBJ2-7
V: TRBV27
size: NA
D: NA
CDR3: CASRPARNEQYF
DNA: TGTGCCAGCAGGCCGGCTAGGAACGAGCAGTACTTC

J: TRBJ2-1
V: TRBV9
size: NA
D: NA
CDR3: CASGGAGKLYNEQFF
DNA: TGTGCCAGCGGAGGGGCGGGAAAACTCTACAATGAGCAGTTCTTC

J: TRBJ2-3
V: TRBV11-2
size: NA
D: NA
CDR3: CASSRSGDTQYF
DNA: TGTGCCAGCAGCAGGTCTGGGGATACGCAGTATTTT

J: TRBJ2-1
V: TRBV10-2
size: few
D: NA
CDR3: CASSHSEIEQFF
DNA: TGCGCCAGCAGTCATAGCGAGATCGAGCAGTTCTTC

J: TRBJ2-7
V: TRBV7-5
size: NA
D: NA
CDR3: CARSPVGGRSYEQYF
DNA: TGTGCCAGAAGCCCCGTAGGAGGGAGGTCCTACGAGCAGTACTTC

J: TRBJ2-4
V: TRBV19
size: NA
D: TRBD2
CDR3: CASSHRTSGNKNIQYF
DNA: TGTGCCAGTAGTCACCGGACTAGCGGGAACAAAAACATTCAGTACTTC

J: TRBJ2-7
V: TRBV28
size: NA
D: NA
CDR3: CASSLDIWGEQYF
DNA: TGTGCCAGCAGCCTCGACATATGGGGCGAGCAGTACTTC

J: TRBJ1-1
V: TRBV6-5
size: NA
D: TRBD1
CDR3: CASSYSQGARTEAFF
DNA: TGTGCCAGCAGTTACTCGCAGGGGGCGAGAACTGAAGCTTTCTTT

J: TRBJ1-2
V: TRBV19
size: once
D: NA
CDR3: CASSIGETRLGGYTF
DNA: TGTGCCAGTAGTATTGGAGAGACAAGGCTGGGTGGCTACACCTTC

J: TRBJ2-1
V: TRBV6-6
size: NA
D: NA
CDR3: CASSVTNEQFF
DNA: TGTGCCAGCAGCGTAACCAATGAGCAGTTCTTC

J: TRBJ1-6
V: TRBV7-3
size: NA
D: TRBD1
CDR3: CASSLTGPGGYSPLHF
DNA: TGTGCCAGCAGCTTAACGGGGCCAGGGGGGTATTCACCCCTCCACTTT

J: TRBJ1-2
V: TRBV9
size: NA
D: NA
CDR3: CASSVAEGDYGYTF
DNA: TGTGCCAGCAGCGTAGCGGAGGGGGACTATGGCTACACCTTC

J: TRBJ2-3
V: TRBV6-5
size: NA
D: NA
CDR3: CASKPGTSTDTQYF
DNA: TGTGCCAGCAAACCGGGGACTAGCACAGATACGCAGTATTTT

J: TRBJ2-1
V: TRBV5-1
size: NA
D: NA
CDR3: CASSLDWVNDEQFF
DNA: TGCGCCAGCAGCTTGGATTGGGTCAACGATGAGCAGTTCTTC

J: TRBJ2-7
V: TRBV11-2
size: NA
D: NA
CDR3: CASSFTTEEQYF
DNA: TGTGCCAGCAGCTTCACAACGGAGGAGCAGTACTTC

J: TRBJ1-5
V: TRBV6-1
size: once
D: TRBD1
CDR3: CASSEAGGVQPQHF
DNA: TGTGCCAGCAGTGAGGCAGGGGGGGTTCAGCCCCAGCATTTT

J: TRBJ2-2
V: TRBV7-2
size: NA
D: NA
CDR3: CASSLRATGELFF
DNA: TGTGCCAGCAGCTTACGGGCCACCGGGGAGCTGTTTTTT

J: TRBJ2-2
V: TRBV28
size: NA
D: NA
CDR3: CASSLDTYTGELFF
DNA: TGTGCCAGCAGTCTAGACACGTACACCGGGGAGCTGTTTTTT

J: TRBJ1-2
V: TRBV5-1
size: NA
D: NA
CDR3: CASHLGDSGYTF
DNA: TGCGCCAGCCACTTGGGGGATTCTGGCTACACCTTC

J: TRBJ2-1
V: TRBV20-1
size: NA
D: NA
CDR3: CSARNGNEQFF
DNA: TGCAGTGCTAGGAACGGGAATGAGCAGTTCTTC

J: TRBJ1-1
V: TRBV15
size: NA
D: NA
CDR3: CATSRDAGFDTEAFF
DNA: TGTGCCACCAGCAGAGATGCCGGGTTCGACACTGAAGCTTTCTTT

J: TRBJ2-5
V: TRBV6-5
size: NA
D: TRBD1
CDR3: CASSYQQGSGETQYF
DNA: TGTGCCAGCAGTTACCAACAGGGGTCGGGAGAGACCCAGTACTTC

J: TRBJ2-3
V: TRBV10-3
size: NA
D: NA
CDR3: CAISEAGKADTQYF
DNA: TGTGCCATCAGTGAGGCAGGCAAAGCAGATACGCAGTATTTT

J: TRBJ2-7
V: TRBV5-6
size: NA
D: NA
CDR3: CASSLVDSYEQYF
DNA: TGTGCCAGCAGCTTGGTTGATTCCTACGAGCAGTACTTC

J: TRBJ2-7
V: TRBV6-5
size: NA
D: TRBD1
CDR3: CASSKDRVTATEQYF
DNA: TGTGCCAGCAGTAAAGACAGGGTGACCGCCACCGAGCAGTACTTC

J: TRBJ2-7
V: TRBV5-6
size: NA
D: NA
CDR3: CASTPAPSSYEQYF
DNA: TGTGCCAGCACCCCCGCCCCGAGCTCCTACGAGCAGTACTTC

J: TRBJ1-5
V: TRBV28
size: NA
D: NA
CDR3: CASSFTSQPQHF
DNA: TGTGCCAGCAGTTTCACGAGTCAGCCCCAGCATTTT

J: TRBJ2-7
V: TRBV18
size: NA
D: TRBD2
CDR3: CASSPSLAAFYEQYF
DNA: TGTGCCAGCTCACCCTCCCTAGCGGCTTTCTACGAGCAGTACTTC

J: TRBJ2-7
V: TRBV6-1
size: NA
D: NA
CDR3: CASSREPKLQPTYF
DNA: TGTGCCAGCAGTCGAGAACCCAAACTACAACCAACTTACTTC

J: TRBJ2-5
V: TRBV12-5
size: NA
D: NA
CDR3: CASGLVKRYGGETQYF
DNA: TGTGCTAGTGGTTTGGTAAAAAGGTATGGTGGCGAGACCCAGTACTTC

J: TRBJ2-7
V: TRBV29-1
size: NA
D: TRBD2
CDR3: CGFSGSMYEQYF
DNA: TGCGGATTTAGCGGGAGTATGTACGAGCAGTACTTC

J: TRBJ2-3
V: TRBV11-1
size: NA
D: TRBD1
CDR3: CASSLERTQGATDTQYF
DNA: TGTGCCAGCAGCTTAGAGAGGACACAGGGGGCAACAGATACGCAGTATTTT

J: TRBJ1-1
V: TRBV5-1
size: NA
D: NA
CDR3: CASSLLGRKNTEAFF
DNA: TGCGCCAGCAGCTTGTTGGGACGAAAGAACACTGAAGCTTTCTTT

J: TRBJ2-1
V: TRBV7-2
size: NA
D: NA
CDR3: CASRGGSYNEQFF
DNA: TGTGCCAGCAGAGGGGGGTCCTACAATGAGCAGTTCTTC

J: TRBJ1-2
V: TRBV7-2
size: NA
D: TRBD1
CDR3: CASSFYQGANYGYTF
DNA: TGTGCCAGCAGCTTTTATCAGGGGGCTAACTATGGCTACACCTTC

J: TRBJ1-2
V: TRBV7-3
size: NA
D: TRBD1
CDR3: CASSLDRDQYGYTF
DNA: TGTGCCAGCAGCTTGGACAGGGACCAATATGGCTACACCTTC